One sample yielded the 13 T cell receptor beta chains listed below, sequenced in a study. MiXCR, run by TCRdb on the RT-PCR reads, gives a single entry per CDR3 protein. The table records hundreds of thousands of distinct CDR3 sequences, 14% of them present only once. Material for sequencing was memory CD4+ T cells from blood. These TCRs come from a female donor in good health, serving as a healthy control.

V gene TRBV5-1 combines with J gene TRBJ1-2, with 8 bases identical to TRBD1. After removal of 4 bases from V and 8 bases from J, the junction contained 16 bases not matched to a gene. Germline V gene sequence: CDR1 SGHRS, CDR2 YFSETQ. This CDR3 contains 16 residues. CDR3 in DNA: TGCGCCAGCAGCCGCGAACCTACAGGGGGGAAAGAGGGCTACACCTTC. Translation gives CASSREPTGGKEGYTF.

This clonotype has at least ten counts. In nucleotides, the CDR3 is TGCAGCGCGGAATCAAGACTAGCGGGACCCACAGATACGCAGTATTTT. Translated, it gives CSAESRLAGPTDTQYF. The V gene is TRBV29-1, the J gene TRBJ2-3; 11 positions match TRBD2. Germline V gene lookup returns CDR1 SQVTM and CDR2 ANQGSEA. J gave up 2 bases and V 7 bases, and 11 bases lay outside the gene matches. This CDR3 has 16 residues.

This clonotype has ten or more counts. CDR3 nucleotides: TGCGCCAGCAGCTTGACCGGGAGTCAGGCAGATACGCAGTATTTT. Its protein product is CASSLTGSQADTQYF. The chain combines TRBV5-1 with TRBJ2-3; D is perhaps TRBD2 (6 bases). This CDR3 is built from 15 residues. Looked up from germline, CDR1 is SGHRS and CDR2 is YFSETQ. Between the trimmed V and J ends, which lost 1 base and 4 bases, there was a span of 13 bases.

This clonotype was detected many times. CDR3 sequence reads: CASKGEGATEAFF. Written as DNA, the CDR3 is TGTGCCAGCAAGGGGGAGGGGGCTACTGAAGCTTTCTTT. This sequence joins TRBV6-5 and TRBJ1-1; 7 bases fit TRBD1. V lost 7 bases and J lost 5; bases outside the gene matches: 7. The CDR3 length is 13 residues. Germline-derived CDR1 and CDR2 are MNHEY and SVGAGI.

This clonotype was recorded a few times. The chain uses TRBV20-1 and TRBJ1-4; possible D gene TRBD1, 5 bases. V was shortened by 0 bases and J by 0 bases, with 17 bases between the two germline ends. CDR3 length: 18 amino acids. Germline V gives CDR1 DFQATT, CDR2 SNEGSKA (reference sequence). Here the CDR3 reads CSARDLTGRTATNEKLFF. The CDR3 DNA sequence: TGCAGTGCTAGAGATCTAACAGGCCGAACTGCAACTAATGAAAAACTGTTTTTT.

Ten or more counts support this clonotype. CDR3 protein: CSAGETGFRNSPLHF. The CDR3 region has the DNA TGCAGTGCTGGGGAGACAGGCTTCAGAAATTCACCCCTCCACTTT. The rearrangement joins TRBV20-1 to TRBJ1-6, with D maybe TRBD1 (6 bases). The V gene lost 5 bases and the J gene lost 7 bases, with 18 bases spanning the gap. This CDR3 is 15 amino acids long. Germline V gives CDR1 DFQATT, CDR2 SNEGSKA (reference sequence).

This clonotype was seen at least ten times. The rearrangement links TRBV4-3 to TRBJ2-7, with 8 positions matching TRBD2. This CDR3 contains 15 residues. V trimming: 3 bases; J trimming: 0 bases; junction bases outside the gene matches: 4. The germline V gene encodes CDR1 LGHNA and CDR2 YSLEER. The CDR3 DNA reads TGCGCCAGCAGCCAGACTAGCGCCAGCTCCTACGAGCAGTACTTC. Protein: CASSQTSASSYEQYF.

At least ten counts were recorded for this clonotype. The CDR3 DNA is TGCGCCAGCGGGGACAGTTTCTACGAGCAGTACTTC. Its protein product is CASGDSFYEQYF. The V call is TRBV5-1, the J call TRBJ2-7; 7 bases line up with TRBD1. In germline, CDR1 is SGHRS, CDR2 YFSETQ. Losses at the gene ends were 7 bases for V and 3 bases for J; bases not matched to a gene: 4. The CDR3 covers 12 residues.

This clonotype was detected many times. V usage is TRBV6-2 or TRBV6-3 and J usage is TRBJ2-2; D is unclear. The ends were cut back, 6 bases at V and 5 bases at J, with 7 bases in the middle. Germline assignment: CDR1 MNHEY and CDR2 SVGEGT. This CDR3 spans 12 amino acids. CDR3 DNA sequence: TGTGCCAGCAGACCCTCAACCGGGGAGCTGTTTTTT. Its protein product is CASRPSTGELFF.

This rearrangement joins TRBV5-1 to TRBJ2-2, with 8 bases matching TRBD1. This CDR3 has 15 amino acids. After removal of 4 bases from V and 7 bases from J, the junction contained 9 bases not matched to a gene. Germline V gene data show CDR1 as SGHRS and CDR2 as YFSETQ. The CDR3 DNA is TGCGCCAGCAGCCCGCTGACAGGGGTGGTCGGGGAGCTGTTTTTT. Its protein product is CASSPLTGVVGELFF.

The rearrangement joins TRBV12-3 or TRBV12-4 to TRBJ2-7, with 7 bases that match TRBD1. Unmatched junction bases numbered 8, after V lost 3 bases and J lost 3 bases. The CDR3 length is 15 residues. The CDR3 DNA reads TGTGCCAGCAGTTTTGGCGTAGGGGGCTTCTACGAGCAGTACTTC. Protein product: CASSFGVGGFYEQYF.

This clonotype turned up a few times. V and J are TRBV12-3 or TRBV12-4 and TRBJ1-1, with D maybe TRBD1 (6 bases). The CDR3 sequence is 14 residues long. V lost 7 bases to trimming and J lost 5 bases, with 17 bases between them. CDR3 region: CASTSGGGRTEAFF. The CDR3 DNA reads TGTGCCAGCACCTCAGGAGGGGGTCGAACTGAAGCTTTCTTT.

This sequence joins TRBV6-5 and TRBJ1-2; D is perhaps TRBD1 (5 bases). Trimming stripped 0 bases from V and 7 bases from J, with 18 bases between. Per germline, CDR1 MNHEY and CDR2 SVGAGI. CDR3 length: 16 amino acids. The DNA for the CDR3 is TGTGCCAGCAGTTACTCGGGGGTCGATTGGACTAGTGGCTACACCTTC. It codes for CASSYSGVDWTSGYTF.